This T cell receptor beta chain comes out of a study of vaccination and CD4 T cells after COVID-19. This CDR3 has 14 amino acids. V dropped 3 bases and J dropped 4 bases, with 12 bases sitting between them. The V gene's germline CDR1 is LNHDA and CDR2 SQIVND (reference sequence). Concerning this clonotype: Its antigen remains unknown.

Documented treatment: approximately nine-day PBMC culture with coronavirus spike peptide pools or control peptides (ViraFEST assay). The assay that was used to sequence DNA from cultured CD4+ T cells was the Oncomine TCR Beta short-read assay. TCRdb independently ran MiXCR on the PCR reads; one entry per CDR3 protein. This sample yields approximately 15,000 distinct CDR3 sequences, of which roughly half are seen a single time; 13% belongs to the top ten. The rearrangement links TRBV19 to TRBJ1-2; D not resolved. This TCR was sampled from a human donor who had recovered from COVID-19. Sample: CD4+ T cells from blood, cultured in vitro. CDR3 in amino acids: CASSIRPSSYGYTF. As DNA, the CDR3 is TGTGCCAGTAGTATTCGGCCTTCCAGCTATGGCTACACCTTC.